A selection of T cell receptor beta chains follows, all from one sample in a study of blood T cell repertoires in COVID-19. Sequencing was performed with immunoSEQ multiplex PCR; in TCRdb, only in-frame clones are kept and a portion is missing. Of some 64,000 clones detected, 79% appear once; the ten largest clones hold around 21%. The sample taken for sequencing was peripheral blood. Receptors originate from a woman of 80 years or more with active or convalescent COVID-19. CDR3s include the opening cysteine and the closing phenylalanine or tryptophan. Each record gives: V gene, J gene, D gene, clone size, CDR3 protein, CDR3 DNA. The D gene is left open where the match is weak. The size of a clone is reported for some rows only, either as once, few or many, or as a class for expanded clones.

TRBV9,TRBJ1-6,NA,NA,CASSAVQDSPLHF,TGTGCCAGCAGCGCCGTACAGGATTCACCCCTCCACTTT
TRBV5-1,TRBJ1-1,TRBD1,once,CASSLYDRDTEAFF,TGCGCCAGCAGCTTGTATGACAGGGACACTGAAGCTTTCTTT
TRBV20-1,TRBJ1-1,TRBD1,few,CSASARGRNTEAFF,TGCAGTGCTAGTGCTAGGGGGCGGAACACTGAAGCTTTCTTT
TRBV11-1,TRBJ1-2,NA,NA,CASSLQVEANYGYTF,TGTGCCAGCAGCCTCCAGGTGGAGGCTAACTATGGCTACACCTTC
TRBV7-8,TRBJ2-1,TRBD2,NA,CASSLTSGGGDEQFF,TGTGCCAGCAGCTTAACTAGCGGGGGGGGAGATGAGCAGTTCTTC
TRBV12-3/TRBV12-4,TRBJ1-2,NA,many,CASSRGGYGYTF,TGTGCCAGCAGCCGGGGGGGCTATGGCTACACCTTC
TRBV27,TRBJ2-2,NA,few,CASSYQGSSNTGELFF,TGTGCCAGCAGTTATCAGGGGTCTTCGAACACCGGGGAGCTGTTTTTT
TRBV5-1,TRBJ2-7,TRBD1,NA,CASSRGQGGDEQYF,TGCGCCAGCAGCCGGGGACAGGGGGGCGACGAGCAGTACTTC
TRBV5-1,TRBJ2-5,TRBD1,NA,CASSLASGQIQETQYF,TGCGCCAGCAGCTTGGCCTCGGGACAGATACAAGAGACCCAGTACTTC
TRBV5-1,TRBJ2-7,NA,few,CASSFTSEGEQYF,TGCGCCAGCAGCTTCACCTCCGAGGGCGAGCAGTACTTC
TRBV5-1,TRBJ1-6,NA,NA,CASSLVRGANSPLHF,TGCGCCAGCAGCTTGGTCAGGGGCGCAAATTCACCCCTCCACTTT
TRBV28,TRBJ1-2,TRBD1,NA,CASSPPTGGRGGYTF,TGTGCCAGCAGTCCCCCGACAGGGGGGCGGGGAGGCTACACCTTC
TRBV9,TRBJ2-3,TRBD1,few,CASSVLGGGFTDTQYF,TGTGCCAGCAGCGTCTTAGGGGGCGGGTTCACAGATACGCAGTATTTT
TRBV19,TRBJ1-5,TRBD1,NA,CASSIGTGINQPQHF,TGTGCCAGTAGTATAGGGACAGGAATCAATCAGCCCCAGCATTTT
TRBV19,TRBJ2-7,TRBD2,NA,CASSTLAGEDNEQYF,TGTGCCAGTAGTACTTTAGCGGGGGAAGACAACGAGCAGTACTTC
TRBV29-1,TRBJ2-1,TRBD1,NA,CSADRARFDEQFF,TGCAGCGCGGACAGGGCGAGGTTCGATGAGCAGTTCTTC
TRBV12-3/TRBV12-4,TRBJ2-3,NA,NA,CASRGGTTDTQYF,TGTGCCAGCAGGGGGGGAACCACAGATACGCAGTATTTT
TRBV18,TRBJ1-3,TRBD1,NA,CASSPYRTGSSGNTIYF,TGTGCCAGCTCACCATACCGGACAGGGAGCTCTGGAAACACCATATATTTT
TRBV11-2,TRBJ2-2,NA,NA,CASSSRRGPTGELFF,TGTGCCAGCAGCTCCAGGAGGGGGCCCACCGGGGAGCTGTTTTTT
TRBV6-4,TRBJ1-3,NA,NA,CASRVKKGPGNTIYF,TGTGCCAGCAGAGTGAAAAAGGGGCCTGGAAACACCATATATTTT
TRBV5-1,TRBJ2-2,TRBD1,NA,CASSWGQGGGTGELFF,TGCGCCAGCAGCTGGGGACAGGGGGGCGGCACCGGGGAGCTGTTTTTT
TRBV3-1/TRBV3-2,TRBJ1-6,NA,NA,CASSPVGRSSYNSPLHF,TGTGCCAGCAGCCCCGTAGGAAGGAGCTCCTATAATTCACCCCTCCACTTT
TRBV5-1,TRBJ1-1,NA,NA,CASSLDMNTEAFF,TGCGCCAGCAGCTTGGATATGAACACTGAAGCTTTCTTT
TRBV5-6,TRBJ1-6,TRBD1,NA,CASSDDRGVGYNSPLHF,TGTGCCAGCAGCGATGACAGGGGGGTAGGCTATAATTCACCCCTCCACTTT
TRBV2,TRBJ2-3,NA,NA,CASSEDRYTDTQYF,TGTGCCAGCAGTGAAGACCGCTACACAGATACGCAGTATTTT
TRBV19,TRBJ1-5,TRBD1,NA,CASSKGTGAQPQHF,TGTGCCAGTAGTAAGGGGACAGGGGCTCAGCCCCAGCATTTT
TRBV7-6,TRBJ1-6,TRBD1,many,CASSPRPGQYNSPLHF,TGTGCCAGCAGCCCCCGGCCGGGACAGTATAATTCACCCCTCCACTTT
TRBV30,TRBJ1-2,NA,NA,CAWTPYPGAGGYTF,TGTGCCTGGACTCCCTATCCAGGGGCTGGAGGCTACACCTTC
TRBV6-1,TRBJ2-3,NA,NA,CASSEGGLVRQYF,TGTGCCAGCAGTGAAGGGGGACTGGTTCGGCAGTATTTT
TRBV11-2,TRBJ2-3,TRBD1,NA,CASSSNSGGTVDTQYF,TGTGCCAGCAGCTCCAACTCAGGGGGAACGGTAGATACGCAGTATTTT
TRBV4-1,TRBJ1-2,TRBD1,NA,CASSHPDRQTNYGYTF,TGCGCCAGCAGCCACCCGGACAGGCAAACTAACTATGGCTACACCTTC
TRBV18,TRBJ2-1,TRBD2,NA,CASSPSSGTSGYNEQFF,TGTGCCAGCTCACCAAGTTCCGGGACTAGCGGATACAATGAGCAGTTCTTC
TRBV15,TRBJ1-5,NA,few,CATSRDIVGRGQPQHF,TGTGCCACCAGCAGAGATATTGTGGGCAGGGGTCAGCCCCAGCATTTT
TRBV5-4,TRBJ1-1,TRBD1,NA,CASSLQGTKTTEAFF,TGTGCCAGCAGCTTACAGGGGACAAAGACCACTGAAGCTTTCTTT
TRBV14,TRBJ1-3,NA,NA,CASSQGGGNTIYF,TGTGCCAGCAGCCAAGGAGGGGGAAACACCATATATTTT
TRBV5-1,TRBJ1-4,TRBD1,NA,CASSMWTGGEKLFF,TGCGCCAGCAGCATGTGGACAGGGGGCGAAAAACTGTTTTTT
TRBV7-9,TRBJ1-1,NA,NA,CASSAAGTYTEAFF,TGTGCCAGCAGCGCGGCGGGGACCTACACTGAAGCTTTCTTT
TRBV2,TRBJ2-5,NA,NA,CASSDGGGGETQYF,TGTGCCAGCAGTGATGGGGGGGGCGGCGAGACCCAGTACTTC
TRBV7-3,TRBJ1-1,NA,once,CASSSRLNTEAFF,TGTGCCAGCAGTTCCAGGTTGAACACTGAAGCTTTCTTT
TRBV5-8,TRBJ1-6,NA,NA,CASSALGALTNSPLHF,TGTGCCAGCAGCGCCCTCGGAGCGCTTACCAATTCACCCCTCCACTTT
TRBV2,TRBJ1-3,NA,NA,CASDNQRGGSGNTIYF,TGTGCCAGCGATAACCAACGAGGCGGGTCAGGAAACACCATATATTTT
TRBV5-1,TRBJ1-1,TRBD1,once,CASSSTGIEAFF,TGCGCCAGCAGCTCGACAGGGATTGAAGCTTTCTTT
TRBV5-1,TRBJ2-1,TRBD2,NA,CASSTVLAGLPNEQFF,TGCGCCAGCAGCACAGTACTAGCGGGGTTGCCAAATGAGCAGTTCTTC
TRBV12-3/TRBV12-4,TRBJ1-5,TRBD1,NA,CASSRTGDQPQHF,TGTGCCAGCAGTCGGACAGGGGATCAGCCCCAGCATTTT
TRBV11-2,TRBJ1-2,TRBD1,NA,CASSPDRGHNYGYTF,TGTGCCAGCAGCCCTGACAGGGGGCATAACTATGGCTACACCTTC
TRBV7-2,TRBJ1-2,TRBD1,NA,CASSLVGTATSNYGYTF,TGTGCCAGCAGCTTAGTAGGGACAGCAACTTCTAACTATGGCTACACCTTC
TRBV27,TRBJ1-6,TRBD1,NA,CASSLYRPTGGQSPLHF,TGTGCCAGCAGTTTATACCGCCCGACAGGGGGTCAGTCACCCCTCCACTTT
TRBV5-8,TRBJ1-1,TRBD1,NA,CASSQDDRDTEAFF,TGTGCCAGCAGCCAAGATGACAGGGACACTGAAGCTTTCTTT
TRBV10-2,TRBJ2-1,NA,once,CASRRGSSYNEQFF,TGCGCCAGCAGGAGGGGGAGCTCCTACAATGAGCAGTTCTTC
TRBV5-5,TRBJ2-7,NA,few,CASSLVEANYEQYF,TGTGCCAGCAGCTTGGTTGAAGCAAACTACGAGCAGTACTTC
TRBV18,TRBJ2-7,NA,NA,CASSPSGGNEQYF,TGTGCCAGCTCACCATCCGGGGGAAACGAGCAGTACTTC
TRBV5-1,TRBJ2-5,NA,NA,CASSFGQLVETQYF,TGCGCCAGCAGCTTTGGACAGTTAGTGGAGACCCAGTACTTC
TRBV2,TRBJ1-5,NA,NA,CASSQGGYSNQPQHF,TGTGCCAGCTCCCAGGGAGGTTATAGCAATCAGCCCCAGCATTTT
TRBV27,TRBJ1-4,NA,once,CASSSRGVANEKLFF,TGTGCCAGCTCATCCCGGGGTGTCGCTAATGAAAAACTGTTTTTT
TRBV19,TRBJ1-1,NA,NA,CASSIVSTGFPEAFF,TGTGCCAGTAGTATAGTTTCCACAGGGTTCCCTGAAGCTTTCTTT
TRBV5-6,TRBJ1-5,NA,NA,CASSLRGRGNQPQHF,TGTGCCAGCAGCTTAAGGGGTCGGGGCAATCAGCCCCAGCATTTT
TRBV3-1/TRBV3-2,TRBJ2-7,NA,NA,CASSPRGSSYEQYF,TGTGCCAGCAGCCCACGAGGGAGCTCCTACGAGCAGTACTTC
TRBV11-2,TRBJ1-4,NA,NA,CASSSDVGGREKLFF,TGTGCCAGCAGCTCCGACGTGGGGGGGCGTGAAAAACTGTTTTTT
TRBV3-1/TRBV3-2,TRBJ1-4,NA,NA,CASSRTGSREKLFF,TGTGCCAGCAGCCGAACAGGGAGTCGGGAAAAACTGTTTTTT